The T cell receptor (beta chain) under discussion was sequenced for a study of blood T cell repertoires in COVID-19. Data came from immunoSEQ multiplex PCR; TCRdb stores just in-frame clones and leaves some out. The sample has 60,000 to 85,000 clones, roughly nine tenths seen once. The sequence was collected from a man aged 50 to 60 with active COVID-19. Sequencing was performed on peripheral blood.

As DNA, the CDR3 is TGTGCCAGCAGTCAACGCGGGAGGGCCTCCAGCAATGAGCAGTTCTTC. Translated: CASSQRGRASSNEQFF. The chain uses TRBV28 and TRBJ2-1, with 9 bases aligning to TRBD2. Trimming cost V 5 bases and J 6 bases; bases outside gene matches: 11. CDR3 size: 16 residues. Germline V gene lookup returns CDR1 MDHEN and CDR2 SYDVKM. The whole variable domain, filled in from reference TRBV28 and TRBJ2-1, reads DVKVTQSSRYLVKRTGEKVFLECVQDMDHENMFWYRQDPGLGLRLIYFSYDVKMKEKGDIPEGYSVSREKKERFSLILESASTNQTSMYLCASSQRGRASSNEQFFGPGTRLTVL.